The T cell receptor (gamma chain) described here comes from a study of γδ T cells in repeated Plasmodium falciparum infection. Study-level background: Age- and gender-matched Australian children served as comparison for malaria-exposed Malian children.

Study results and caveats: Vdelta2-negative gammadelta repertoires appeared less diverse and less shared in Malian than Australian children.

Bulk repertoires came from Vgamma9/Vdelta2+ or Vdelta2-negative gammadelta T cells flow-sorted from PBMC. TCRdb reran clone calling via CATT on the multiplex PCR reads. The sample has more than 4,000 gamma-chain clones, 3% to 4% seen once; the top ten hold roughly 31%. In this sample, this clone turned up many times. Its antigen is undetermined. The V and J ends lost 0 bases and 7 bases, in that order; junction bases with no gene match: 6. Germline V gives CDR1 GITISATS, CDR2 ISYDGTV (reference sequence). This CDR3 is 17 amino acids long. The sample comprised gamma-delta T cells from blood. The rearrangement uses TRGV9 and TRGJP. The J gene, not given by TCRdb, was assigned here from a germline match of the nucleotide sequence. The sequence came from a pool of human donors (malaria-infected and uninfected, not separated). The chain's CDR3 is CALWEVEGELGKKIKVF. The DNA of the CDR3 is TGTGCCTTGTGGGAGGTGGAGGGGGAGTTGGGCAAAAAAATCAAGGTATTT.